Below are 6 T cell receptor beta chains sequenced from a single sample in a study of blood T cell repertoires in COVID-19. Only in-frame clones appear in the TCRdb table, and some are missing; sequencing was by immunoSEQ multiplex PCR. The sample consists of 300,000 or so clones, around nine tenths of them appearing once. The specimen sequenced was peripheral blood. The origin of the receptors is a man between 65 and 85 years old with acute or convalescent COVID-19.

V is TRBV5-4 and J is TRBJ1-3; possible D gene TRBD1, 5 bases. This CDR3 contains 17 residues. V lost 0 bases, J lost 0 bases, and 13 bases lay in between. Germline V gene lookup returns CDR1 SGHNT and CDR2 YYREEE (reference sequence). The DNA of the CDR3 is TGTGCCAGCAGCTTGGGGACTCCGGGGGGCTCTGGAAACACCATATATTTT. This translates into CASSLGTPGGSGNTIYF.

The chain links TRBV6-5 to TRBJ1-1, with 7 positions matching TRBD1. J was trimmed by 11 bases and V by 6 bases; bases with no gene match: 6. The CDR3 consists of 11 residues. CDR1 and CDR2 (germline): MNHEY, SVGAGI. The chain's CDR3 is CASSRQGQAFF. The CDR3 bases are TGTGCCAGCAGCAGACAGGGCCAGGCTTTCTTT.

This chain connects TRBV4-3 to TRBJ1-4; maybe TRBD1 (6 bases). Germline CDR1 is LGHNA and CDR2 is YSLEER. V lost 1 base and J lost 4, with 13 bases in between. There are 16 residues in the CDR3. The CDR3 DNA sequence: TGCGCCAGCAGCCAAGGGGGGGGCAGGGGTAATGAAAAACTGTTTTTT. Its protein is CASSQGGGRGNEKLFF.

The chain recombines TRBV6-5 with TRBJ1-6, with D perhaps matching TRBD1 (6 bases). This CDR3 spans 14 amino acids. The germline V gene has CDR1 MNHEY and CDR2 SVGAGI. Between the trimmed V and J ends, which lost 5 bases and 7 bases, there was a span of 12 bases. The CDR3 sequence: CASSRWTENSPLHF. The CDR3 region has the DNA TGTGCCAGCAGTAGATGGACAGAAAATTCACCCCTCCACTTT.

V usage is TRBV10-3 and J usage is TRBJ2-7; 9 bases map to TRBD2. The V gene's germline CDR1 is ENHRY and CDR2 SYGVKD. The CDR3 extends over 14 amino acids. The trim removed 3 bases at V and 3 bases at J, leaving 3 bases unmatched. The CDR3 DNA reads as TGTGCCATCAGTGACGCGGGGGGGTACTACGAGCAGTACTTC. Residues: CAISDAGGYYEQYF.

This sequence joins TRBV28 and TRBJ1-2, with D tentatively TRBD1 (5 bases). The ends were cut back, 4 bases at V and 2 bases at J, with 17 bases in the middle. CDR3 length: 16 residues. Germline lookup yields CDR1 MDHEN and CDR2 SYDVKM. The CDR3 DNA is TGTGCCAGCAGTTCTGCGGGGGATAACGAAAACTATGGCTACACCTTC. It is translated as CASSSAGDNENYGYTF.